The rows below give T cell receptor beta chains drawn from one sample of a study of cytomegalovirus exposure and HLA in healthy donors. TCRdb keeps only in-frame clones here, not all; method: immunoSEQ multiplex PCR. Of 100,000 to 150,000 clones in the sample, 78% were seen once. The sequenced sample was PBMCs. The receptors originated from a woman aged 18-29 years in good health and CMV-seronegative. Both conserved end residues are part of each CDR3. A D gene is named only where the DNA matches it firmly. Rows may omit the clone size; those that give it use once, few, many or a size class.

. TRBJ1-5 TRBV6-5 13 . TGTGCCAGCAGTTGGGACATCAATCAGCCCCAGCATTTT CASSWDINQPQHF
TRBD1 TRBJ1-2 TRBV7-9 14 . TGTGCCAGCAGCTTAGCGAGACAGGGTATTGGCTACACCTTC CASSLARQGIGYTF
. TRBJ2-7 TRBV21-1 18 . TGTGCCAGCAGCACAAACTGCTGTTGGAGGACAGGGAAATACGAGCAGTACTTC CASSTNCCWRTGKYEQYF
. TRBJ1-1 TRBV4-1 14 . TGCGCCAGCAGCCAAGACAGGGGAGACCCTGAAGCTTTCTTT CASSQDRGDPEAFF
. TRBJ2-5 TRBV5-1 14 . TGCGCCAGCAGCTTAGGACAGATCCAAGAGACCCAGTACTTC CASSLGQIQETQYF
. TRBJ1-1 TRBV5-1 14 . TGCGCCAGCAGCTTTACAGGCCTCAACACTGAAGCTTTCTTT CASSFTGLNTEAFF
TRBD2 TRBJ2-1 TRBV5-4 15 few TGTGCCAGCAGCTCTCTCAGCGGGAGCCCCAATGAGCAGTTCTTC CASSSLSGSPNEQFF
. TRBJ2-3 TRBV5-6 13 . TGTGCCAGCAGCTTTCAGGTGGCAGATACGCAGTATTTT CASSFQVADTQYF
TRBD1 TRBJ2-7 TRBV7-8 15 . TGTGCCAGCAGCCTAACAGACAGGGGAGGCTACGAGCAGTACTTC CASSLTDRGGYEQYF
. TRBJ1-2 TRBV6-1 13 . TGTGCCAGCACAAGCCCAACTAGGTATGGCTACACCTTC CASTSPTRYGYTF
TRBD2 TRBJ2-7 TRBV19 17 . TGTGCCAGTAGTCCGGGACTAGCGGGAGGGCCGGGGTACGAGCAGTACTTC CASSPGLAGGPGYEQYF
TRBD1 TRBJ2-2 TRBV6-5 14 . TGTGCCAGCAGCAGACAGGGAAACACCGGGGAGCTGTTTTTT CASSRQGNTGELFF
. TRBJ1-6 TRBV5-1 17 . TGCGCCAGCAGCCCCGGACCGGCAGATGGCGGGAATTCACCCCTCCACTTT CASSPGPADGGNSPLHF
. TRBJ1-6 TRBV5-1 14 . TGCGCCAGCAGCTTGGTGTCAGGGAATTCACCCCTCCACTTT CASSLVSGNSPLHF
TRBD1 TRBJ1-5 TRBV4-2 17 . TGTGCCAGCAGCCAAGAGGTTTCCGGACAGGGAAATCAGCCCCAGCATTTT CASSQEVSGQGNQPQHF
TRBD2 TRBJ2-5 TRBV19 15 few TGTGCCAGTAGTATGCTAGCGGGAGGGCCGGAGACCCAGTACTTC CASSMLAGGPETQYF
. TRBJ1-1 TRBV29-1 12 . TGCAGCGTTAGCAGGGAACACACTGAAGCTTTCTTT CSVSREHTEAFF
TRBD2 TRBJ2-5 TRBV11-2 14 . TGTGCCAGCAGCTTATTAAGCGGGAGGGAGACCCAGTACTTC CASSLLSGRETQYF
. TRBJ2-5 TRBV6-5 16 once TGTGCCAGCAGTTACTCGAGCGGGACAGGTGGACAAGCCCAGTACTTC CASSYSSGTGGQAQYF
. TRBJ1-1 TRBV5-1 12 . TGCGCCAGCAGCGCCATGAGCACTGAAGCTTTCTTT CASSAMSTEAFF
. TRBJ1-1 TRBV19 12 . TGTGCCAGTAGTGGGCAGGGCCTTAGAGCTTTCTTT CASSGQGLRAFF
. TRBJ2-1 TRBV7-9 12 . TGTGCCAGCAGCCTATTGGCGGACTCCCCCGTCTTC CASSLLADSPVF
TRBD1 TRBJ2-3 TRBV5-1 15 . TGCGCCAGCACCCGGGACAGGGGAAGCACAGATACGCAGTATTTT CASTRDRGSTDTQYF
TRBD1 TRBJ1-1 TRBV4-2 17 . TGTGCCAGCAGTTACCGGGACAGGGGGCCTCGTGGCACTGAAGCTTTCTTT CASSYRDRGPRGTEAFF
TRBD1 TRBJ1-1 TRBV7-9 15 . TGTGCCAGCAGCTTTTATGGACAGGGGGGATCTTCGGCTTTCTTT CASSFYGQGGSSAFF
. TRBJ2-7 TRBV11-2 11 . TGTGCCAGCAGCCCCCAGTACGAGCAGTACTTC CASSPQYEQYF
. TRBJ2-1 TRBV29-1 13 once TGCAGCGTTGAAGGGGAGGCGGGAAATGAGCAGTTCTTC CSVEGEAGNEQFF
TRBD1 TRBJ1-2 TRBV29-1 13 few TGCAGCGTTGAAGTAGGGACAGGGATCGGCTACACCTTC CSVEVGTGIGYTF
. TRBJ2-1 TRBV10-3 13 once TGTGCCATCAGTGAACCCCGGGACACCCTCCAGTTCTTC CAISEPRDTLQFF
TRBD1 TRBJ1-2 TRBV6-1 13 once TGTGCCAGCAGGGGGGACAGGGGTGGTGGCTACACCTTC CASRGDRGGGYTF
. TRBJ1-3 TRBV9 14 . TGTGCCAGCAGTCCCCAGGGGCTGGAAAACACCATATATTTT CASSPQGLENTIYF
. TRBJ1-2 TRBV19 11 few TGTGCCAGTAGTATAATCGGTGTGTACACCTTC CASSIIGVYTF
. TRBJ1-1 TRBV23-1 14 . TGCGCCAGCAGTCAATCGGGCAAGAACACTGAAGCTTTCTTT CASSQSGKNTEAFF
TRBD2 TRBJ2-1 TRBV5-6 18 . TGTGCCAGCAGACTGAGACTAGCGGGAGGAATTTCTTCGGATGAGCAGTTCTTC CASRLRLAGGISSDEQFF
. TRBJ1-4 TRBV6-5 13 . TGTGCCAGCAGTTATCAGAGGAGTGAAAAACTGTTTTTT CASSYQRSEKLFF
. TRBJ2-5 TRBV29-1 16 . TGCAGCGTTGAGTCGCCGACTAGTGGGGGACAAGAGACCCAGTACTTC CSVESPTSGGQETQYF
TRBD2 TRBJ2-2 TRBV19 15 . TGTGCCACCAGAGTACGTGCGGGAGGGGTCGGGGAGCTGTTTTTT CATRVRAGGVGELFF
. TRBJ2-7 TRBV29-1 14 once TGCAGCGCCATTGACCCCCGCGGGGACTACGAGCAGTACTTC CSAIDPRGDYEQYF